The 13 T cell receptor beta chains below come from one sample, sequenced in a study of T cell responses to AZD1222 COVID-19 vaccine. Profiling relied on immunoSEQ multiplex PCR, and the TCRdb table lists in-frame clones only, not all of them. Among fewer than 55,000 clones listed, nearly 85% were seen once. The sequencing used peripheral blood, collected on day 0 of AZD1222 vaccination. The receptors come from an adult in good health.

CDR3: CASSYSPAGGETQYF. In DNA, the CDR3 is TGTGCCAGCAGTTACAGTCCGGCTGGAGGGGAGACCCAGTACTTC. The V call is TRBV6-5, the J call TRBJ2-5, with D possibly matching TRBD2 (6 bases). V was clipped by 2 bases and J by 5 bases, with 15 bases between them. The CDR3 length is 15 residues. Germline CDR1 MNHEY, CDR2 SVGAGI.

The chain joins TRBV9 to TRBJ2-7; D call uncertain. The CDR3 runs to 11 residues. V dropped 4 bases and J dropped 3 bases, with 5 bases sitting between them. Germline loops: CDR1 SGDLS, CDR2 YYNGEE. In DNA, the CDR3 is TGTGCCAGCAGCCCTCTCTACGAGCAGTACTTC. The encoded protein is CASSPLYEQYF.

The chain combines TRBV28 with TRBJ1-2, with D perhaps matching TRBD1 (6 bases). Trimming took 9 bases from V and 3 from J, leaving 14 bases between them. In germline, CDR1 is MDHEN, CDR2 SYDVKM. The CDR3 totals 13 residues. CDR3 protein: CASYGQPYYGYTF. Written as DNA, the CDR3 is TGTGCCAGTTACGGACAGCCTTACTATGGCTACACCTTC.

A word on this clone: Other DNA sequences in the sample encode the same CDR3. The chain employs TRBV18 and TRBJ1-1; 7 nucleotides align to TRBD1. The germline gives CDR1 KGHSH, CDR2 LQKENI. V lost 4 bases and J lost 0; bases outside the gene matches: 2. The CDR3 contains 14 residues. The CDR3 sequence is CASSLGQLNTEAFF. CDR3 DNA: TGTGCCAGCTCACTGGGACAGCTGAACACTGAAGCTTTCTTT. The variable domain in full, with the rest retrieved from reference TRBV18 and TRBJ1-1, is NAGVMQNPRHLVRRRGQEARLRCSPMKGHSHVYWYRQLPEEGLKFMVYLQKENIIDESGMPKERFSAEFPKEGPSILRIQQVVRGDSAAYFCASSLGQLNTEAFFGQGTRLTVV.

In DNA form, the CDR3 reads TGTGCCAGCAGCTTATTGGGGCCGGTGGCCAACGTCCTGACTTTC. Its protein product is CASSLLGPVANVLTF. The chain links TRBV5-8 to TRBJ2-6; possibly TRBD1 for D (5 bases). The CDR3 is made up of 15 amino acids. CDR1 and CDR2 from the germline V gene are SGHTS and YDEGEE. The V end was cut by 2 bases, the J end by 6 bases, with 12 bases between.

The V gene is TRBV19, the J gene TRBJ1-6, with a possible D match to TRBD1 (6 bases). This CDR3 is built from 14 residues. Germline lookup yields CDR1 LNHDA and CDR2 SQIVND (reference sequence). V was cut by 5 bases and J by 9 bases, with 14 bases left in between. CDR3 coding DNA: TGTGCCAGTAGTGCGCAGGGGTTCCGTTCACCCCTCCACTTT. It yields the protein CASSAQGFRSPLHF. The variable domain in full, with the rest retrieved from reference TRBV19 and TRBJ1-6, is DGGITQSPKYLFRKEGQNVTLSCEQNLNHDAMYWYRQDPGQGLRLIYYSQIVNDFQKGDIAEGYSVSREKKESFPLTVTSAQKNPTAFYLCASSAQGFRSPLHFGNGTRLTVT.

The chain couples TRBV7-2 to TRBJ1-5; TRBD1 aligns across 9 bases. V gave up 5 bases and J gave up 8 bases; unmatched junction bases: 7. This CDR3 spans 14 amino acids. Germline V gene lookup returns CDR1 SGHTA and CDR2 FQGNSA. CDR3 sequence: CASSPQGAREPQHF. The CDR3 DNA reads TGTGCCAGCAGCCCACAGGGGGCGAGGGAGCCCCAGCATTTT. Complete variable domain (other parts from reference TRBV7-2 and TRBJ1-5): GAGVSQSPSNKVTEKGKDVELRCDPISGHTALYWYRQSLGQGLEFLIYFQGNSAPDKSGLPSDRFSAERTGGSVSTLTIQRTQQEDSAVYLCASSPQGAREPQHFGDGTRLSIL.

This clone was found a few times. The chain couples TRBV7-3 to TRBJ2-7; no firm D call. The CDR3 covers 15 residues. Trimming removed 4 bases at V and 5 bases at J, with 18 bases between. Germline assignment: CDR1 SGHTA and CDR2 FQGTGA. The CDR3 reads CASSSLVGPGHEQYF. CDR3 nucleotides: TGTGCCAGCAGCTCCTTGGTCGGGCCCGGACACGAGCAGTACTTC.

The V gene is TRBV6-5, the J gene TRBJ1-1; 10 nucleotides line up with TRBD1. The V gene's germline CDR1 is MNHEY and CDR2 SVGAGI. This CDR3 comprises 14 residues. Trimming removed 6 bases from V and 5 bases from J; junction bases left unmatched: 6. In nucleotides, the CDR3 is TGTGCCAGCAGGTACCCGGGACAGGGGACTGAAGCTTTCTTT. Translating gives CASRYPGQGTEAFF.

This rearrangement joins TRBV18 to TRBJ2-5; TRBD1 matches 7 bases. CDR3 length: 16 residues. Germline CDR1 reads KGHSH; CDR2 reads LQKENI. V gave up 3 bases and J gave up 2 bases; unmatched junction bases: 9. The CDR3 region has the DNA TGTGCCAGCTCACCCATCGGTCCGGGACAGCAAGAGACCCAGTACTTC. This codes for CASSPIGPGQQETQYF.

The chain couples TRBV15 to TRBJ2-7; 8 bases line up with TRBD1. The CDR3 has 13 residues. Germline V gene data show CDR1 as LNHNV and CDR2 as YYDKDF (reference sequence). Losses at the gene ends were 6 bases for V and 2 bases for J; bases not matched to a gene: 3. This chain's CDR3 is CATSQGATYEQYF. The CDR3 DNA reads as TGTGCCACCAGTCAGGGGGCCACCTACGAGCAGTACTTC.

The chain has TRBV2 and TRBJ1-5, with 8 bases lining up with TRBD1. This CDR3 region has 14 residues. The V segment lost 6 bases and the J segment 4 bases; nucleotides outside the gene matches: 5. The germline V gene has CDR1 SNHLY and CDR2 FYNNEI. The CDR3 region has the DNA TGTGCCAGCAGGGAGGGACAGGAAAATCAGCCCCAGCATTTT. Its translation is CASREGQENQPQHF.

V usage is TRBV27 and J usage is TRBJ2-5, with 10 bases that match TRBD2. The CDR3 length is 15 residues. J was trimmed by 5 bases and V by 3 bases; bases with no gene match: 6. The V gene's germline CDR1 is MNHEY and CDR2 SMNVEV (reference sequence). The CDR3: CASSFLAGARETQYF. The DNA for the CDR3 is TGTGCCAGCAGTTTTCTAGCGGGAGCTCGCGAGACCCAGTACTTC.